The T cell receptor beta chain described here comes from a study of OX40 agonist ivuxolimab in advanced cancers. Study-wide context: The dose of intravenous ivuxolimab that patients received every 2 weeks ranged from 0.01 to 10 mg/kg. Patients with hepatocellular carcinoma, melanoma, renal cell or head and neck cancer made up the dose-escalation patients.

Produced via immunoSEQ multiplex PCR; TCRdb's table is partial and in-frame only. The table has 12,000 or so clones, approximately 78% seen once; the top ten hold around an eighth. Blood sampling took place at baseline, cycle 4 day 1, and cycle 7 day 1. With respect to this clone: Its antigen remains unidentified.

Findings and limits, study-wide: Expanded clones tended on average to be more numerous among CD8+ T cells than CD4+.

The sample was CD4+ or CD8+ T cells sorted from blood, taken in a trial of the OX40 agonist ivuxolimab. The clonotype comes from an adult with an advanced solid tumor such as melanoma, head and neck, liver or kidney cancer.

The CDR3, as DNA: TGTGCCAGCAGCGTAGGTGGCGGGATGAGGAGATACAATGAGCAGTTCTTC. This encodes CASSVGGGMRRYNEQFF. The V gene is TRBV9, the J gene TRBJ2-1, with a weak D call TRBD2 (6 bases). The CDR3 contains 17 residues. Deletions cut 0 bases from V and 4 bases from J, with 17 bases between. Germline CDR1 reads SGDLS; CDR2 reads YYNGEE. The entire variable domain, with the rest obtained from reference TRBV9 and TRBJ2-1, is as follows: DSGVTQTPKHLITATGQRVTLRCSPRSGDLSVYWYQQSLDQGLQFLIQYYNGEERAKGNILERFSAQQFPDLHSELNLSSLELGDSALYFCASSVGGGMRRYNEQFFGPGTRLTVL.